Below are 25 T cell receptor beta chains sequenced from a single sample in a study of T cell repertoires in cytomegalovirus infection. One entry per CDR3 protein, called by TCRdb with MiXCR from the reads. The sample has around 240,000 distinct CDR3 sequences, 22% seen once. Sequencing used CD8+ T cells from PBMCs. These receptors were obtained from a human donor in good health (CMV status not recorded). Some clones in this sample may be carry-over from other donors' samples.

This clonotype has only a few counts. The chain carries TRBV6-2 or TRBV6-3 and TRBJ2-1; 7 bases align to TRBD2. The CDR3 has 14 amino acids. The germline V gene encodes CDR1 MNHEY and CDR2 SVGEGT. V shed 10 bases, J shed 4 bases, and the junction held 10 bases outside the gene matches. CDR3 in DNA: TGTGCCACCTCTCCAGCGGGGACGTACAATGAGCAGTTCTTC. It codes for CATSPAGTYNEQFF.

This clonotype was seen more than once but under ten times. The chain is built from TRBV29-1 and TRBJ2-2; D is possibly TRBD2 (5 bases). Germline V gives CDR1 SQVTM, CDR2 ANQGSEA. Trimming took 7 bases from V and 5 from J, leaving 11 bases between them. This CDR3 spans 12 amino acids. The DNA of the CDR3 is TGCAGCGCCGGATCGGGGACCGGGGAGCTGTTTTTT. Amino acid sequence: CSAGSGTGELFF.

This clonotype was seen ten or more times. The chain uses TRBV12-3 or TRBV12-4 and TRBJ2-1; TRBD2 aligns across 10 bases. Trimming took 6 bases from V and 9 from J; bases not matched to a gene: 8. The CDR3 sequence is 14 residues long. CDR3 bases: TGTGCCAGCAGCCACCCCAGACTAGCGGGTGAGCAGTTCTTC. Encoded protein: CASSHPRLAGEQFF.

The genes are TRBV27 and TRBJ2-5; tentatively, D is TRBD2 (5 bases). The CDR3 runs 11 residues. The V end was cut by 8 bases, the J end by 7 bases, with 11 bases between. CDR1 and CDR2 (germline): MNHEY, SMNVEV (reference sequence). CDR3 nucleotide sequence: TGTGCCAGCTCTCAAGGAGGGACCCAGTACTTC. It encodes CASSQGGTQYF.

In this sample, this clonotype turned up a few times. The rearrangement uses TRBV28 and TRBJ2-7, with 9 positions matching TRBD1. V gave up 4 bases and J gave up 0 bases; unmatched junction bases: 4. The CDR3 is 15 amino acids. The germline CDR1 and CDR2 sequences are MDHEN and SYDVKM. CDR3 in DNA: TGTGCCAGCAGTTGGACAGGGGAAACCTCCTACGAGCAGTACTTC. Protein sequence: CASSWTGETSYEQYF.

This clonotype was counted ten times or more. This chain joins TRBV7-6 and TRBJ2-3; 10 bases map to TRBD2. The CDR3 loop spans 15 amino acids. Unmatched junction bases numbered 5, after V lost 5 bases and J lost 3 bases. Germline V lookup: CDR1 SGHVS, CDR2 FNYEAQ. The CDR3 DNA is TGTGCCAGCAGCCTCAGACTAGCGGGTACAGATACGCAGTATTTT. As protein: CASSLRLAGTDTQYF.

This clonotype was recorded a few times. The CDR3 DNA sequence: TGTGCCAGCTACAGGGAGATTAACAATGAGCAGTTCTTC. Translating it yields CASYREINNEQFF. The V gene is TRBV7-9, the J gene TRBJ2-1; D possibly corresponds to TRBD1 (6 bases). This CDR3 contains 13 residues. V gave up 8 bases and J gave up 5 bases, with 13 bases separating them. CDR1 is SEHNR and CDR2 is FQNEAQ in the germline V gene (reference sequence).

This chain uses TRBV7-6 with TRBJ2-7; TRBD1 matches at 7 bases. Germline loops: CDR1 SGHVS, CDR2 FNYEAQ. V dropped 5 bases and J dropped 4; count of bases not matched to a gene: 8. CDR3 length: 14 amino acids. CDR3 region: CASSVRDSDYEQYF. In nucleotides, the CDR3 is TGTGCCAGCAGCGTCCGGGACAGCGATTACGAGCAGTACTTC.

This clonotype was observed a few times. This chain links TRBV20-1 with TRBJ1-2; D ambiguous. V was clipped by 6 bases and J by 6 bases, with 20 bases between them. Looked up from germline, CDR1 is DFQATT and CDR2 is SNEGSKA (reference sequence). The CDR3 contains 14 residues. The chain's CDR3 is CSAVHPRTDDGYTF. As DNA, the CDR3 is TGCAGTGCGGTTCACCCCCGGACTGATGATGGCTACACCTTC.

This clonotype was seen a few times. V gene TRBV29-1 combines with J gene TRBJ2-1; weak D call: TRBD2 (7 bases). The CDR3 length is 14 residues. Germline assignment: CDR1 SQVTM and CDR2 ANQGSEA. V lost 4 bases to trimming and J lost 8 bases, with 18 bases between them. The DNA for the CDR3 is TGCAGCGTTGTTTTCGGGGGGCGGCCTGATGAGCAGTTCTTC. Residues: CSVVFGGRPDEQFF.

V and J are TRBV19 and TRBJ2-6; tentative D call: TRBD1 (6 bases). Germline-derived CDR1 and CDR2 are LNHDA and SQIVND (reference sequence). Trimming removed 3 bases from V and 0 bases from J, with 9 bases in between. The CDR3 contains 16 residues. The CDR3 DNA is TGTGCCAGTAGTATGGGACAAAACTCTGGGGCCAACGTCCTGACTTTC. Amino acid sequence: CASSMGQNSGANVLTF.

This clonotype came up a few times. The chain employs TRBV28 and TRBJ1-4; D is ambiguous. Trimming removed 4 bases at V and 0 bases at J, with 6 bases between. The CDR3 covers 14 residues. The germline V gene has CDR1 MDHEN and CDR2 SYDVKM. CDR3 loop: CASSSEATNEKLFF. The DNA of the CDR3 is TGTGCCAGCAGTTCGGAGGCAACTAATGAAAAACTGTTTTTT.

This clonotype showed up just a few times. The DNA of the CDR3 is TGTGCCACCAGTGCGTCAAACAATGAGCAGTTCTTC. Translating it yields CATSASNNEQFF. The chain recombines TRBV24-1 with TRBJ2-1, with D unclear. The CDR3 length is 12 residues. The germline V gene has CDR1 KGHDR and CDR2 SFDVKD. Trimming removed 5 bases from V and 5 bases from J, with 6 bases in between.

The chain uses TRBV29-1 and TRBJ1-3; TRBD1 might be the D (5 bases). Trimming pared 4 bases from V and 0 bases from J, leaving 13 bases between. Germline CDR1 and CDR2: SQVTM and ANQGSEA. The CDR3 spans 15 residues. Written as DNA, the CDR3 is TGCAGCGTTGTCTTGGCAGGGAGCTCTGGAAACACCATATATTTT. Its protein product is CSVVLAGSSGNTIYF.

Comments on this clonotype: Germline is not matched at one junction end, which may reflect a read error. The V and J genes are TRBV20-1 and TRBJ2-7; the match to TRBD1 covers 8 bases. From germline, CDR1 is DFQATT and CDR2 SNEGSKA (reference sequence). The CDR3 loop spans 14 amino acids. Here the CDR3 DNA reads TGCAGTGCTACAGGACAGGGATGGTCCTACAAGCAGTACTTC. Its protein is CSATGQGWSYKQYF.

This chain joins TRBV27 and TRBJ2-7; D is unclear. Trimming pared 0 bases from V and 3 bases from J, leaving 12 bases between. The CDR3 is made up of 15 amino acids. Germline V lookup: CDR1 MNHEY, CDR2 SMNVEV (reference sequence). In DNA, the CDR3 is TGTGCCAGCAGTTTATCCCTACAAACCCACTACGAGCAGTACTTC. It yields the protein CASSLSLQTHYEQYF.

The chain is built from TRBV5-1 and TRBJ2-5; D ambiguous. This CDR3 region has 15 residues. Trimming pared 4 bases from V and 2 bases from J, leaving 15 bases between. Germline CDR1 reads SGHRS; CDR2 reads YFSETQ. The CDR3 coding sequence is TGCGCCAGCAGCCCAGCTCTGATGGGGCAAGAGACCCAGTACTTC. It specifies CASSPALMGQETQYF.

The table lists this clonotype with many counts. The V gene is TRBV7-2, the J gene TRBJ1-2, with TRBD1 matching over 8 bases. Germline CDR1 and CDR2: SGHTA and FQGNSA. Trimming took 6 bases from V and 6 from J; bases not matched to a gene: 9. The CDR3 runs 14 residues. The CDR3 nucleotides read TGTGCCAGCAGTTCAACAGGGGGGCAGGATGGCTACACCTTC. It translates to CASSSTGGQDGYTF.

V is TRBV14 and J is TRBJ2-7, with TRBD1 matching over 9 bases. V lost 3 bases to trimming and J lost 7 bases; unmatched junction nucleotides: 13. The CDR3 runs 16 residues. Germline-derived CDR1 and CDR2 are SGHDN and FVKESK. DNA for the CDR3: TGTGCCAGCAGCCATACCGGGACAGGGATCCCCGGGGAGCAGTACTTC. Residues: CASSHTGTGIPGEQYF.

The CDR3 region has the DNA TGTGCCAGCAGTCCGGGACTAGCGGGGGGTCCAGATACGCAGTATTTT. It codes for CASSPGLAGGPDTQYF. The genes are TRBV28 and TRBJ2-3, with TRBD2 matching 15 bases. This CDR3 has 16 residues. V lost 5 bases, J lost 4 bases, and 4 bases stayed unmatched. Germline CDR1 MDHEN, CDR2 SYDVKM.

CDR3 region: CASSNRDSHTGELFF. In DNA form, the CDR3 reads TGTGCCAGCAGCAACCGGGACTCCCACACCGGGGAGCTGTTTTTT. V usage is TRBV9 and J usage is TRBJ2-2; tentative D call: TRBD2 (6 bases). The CDR3 has 15 residues. CDR1 and CDR2 (germline): SGDLS, YYNGEE. V dropped 4 bases and J dropped 3 bases, with 13 bases sitting between them.

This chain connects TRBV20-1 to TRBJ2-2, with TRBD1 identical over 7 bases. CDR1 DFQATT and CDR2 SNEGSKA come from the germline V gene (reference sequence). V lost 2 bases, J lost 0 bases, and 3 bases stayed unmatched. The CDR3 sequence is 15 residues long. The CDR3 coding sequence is TGCAGTGCTAGATTAGGGACAGCGAACACCGGGGAGCTGTTTTTT. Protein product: CSARLGTANTGELFF.

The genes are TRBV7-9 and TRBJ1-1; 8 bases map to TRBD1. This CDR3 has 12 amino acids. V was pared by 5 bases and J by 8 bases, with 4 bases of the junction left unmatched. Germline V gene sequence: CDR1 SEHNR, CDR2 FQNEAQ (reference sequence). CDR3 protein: CASSPRTGEAFF. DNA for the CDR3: TGTGCCAGCAGCCCCCGGACAGGGGAAGCTTTCTTT.

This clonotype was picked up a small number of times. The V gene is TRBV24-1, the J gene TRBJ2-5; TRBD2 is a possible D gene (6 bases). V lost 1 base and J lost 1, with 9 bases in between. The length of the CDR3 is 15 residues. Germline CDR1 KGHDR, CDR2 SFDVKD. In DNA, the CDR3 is TGTGCCACCAGTGATTTCGGCGGGGTCCAAGAGACCCAGTACTTC. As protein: CATSDFGGVQETQYF.

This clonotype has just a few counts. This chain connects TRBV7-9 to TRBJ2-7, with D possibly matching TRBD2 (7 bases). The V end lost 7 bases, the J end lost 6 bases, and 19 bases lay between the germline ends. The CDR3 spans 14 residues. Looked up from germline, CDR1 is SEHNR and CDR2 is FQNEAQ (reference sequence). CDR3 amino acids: CASKPLGGPREQYF. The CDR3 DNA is TGTGCCAGCAAACCGTTGGGGGGGCCACGCGAGCAGTACTTC.